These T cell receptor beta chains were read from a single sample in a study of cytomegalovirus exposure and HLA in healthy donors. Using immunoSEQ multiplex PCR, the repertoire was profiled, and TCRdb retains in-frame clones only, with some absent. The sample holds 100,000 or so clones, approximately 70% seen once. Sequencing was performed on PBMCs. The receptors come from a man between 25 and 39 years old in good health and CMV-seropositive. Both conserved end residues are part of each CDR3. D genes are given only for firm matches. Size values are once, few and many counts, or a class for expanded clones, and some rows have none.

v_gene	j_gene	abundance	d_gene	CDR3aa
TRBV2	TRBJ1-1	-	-	CASSWTSPREEAFF
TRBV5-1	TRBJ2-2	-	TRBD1	CASSLQGAGGTGELFF
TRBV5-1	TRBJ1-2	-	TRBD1	CASSQTGFDVYTF
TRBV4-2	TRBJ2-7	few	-	CASSQGRGEQYF
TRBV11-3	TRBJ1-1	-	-	CASSFNTEAFF
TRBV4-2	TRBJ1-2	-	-	CASSQAPTAEYGYTF
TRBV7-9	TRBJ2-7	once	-	CSSSLAYEQYF
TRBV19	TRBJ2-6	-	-	CASSIQGLSPGANVLTF
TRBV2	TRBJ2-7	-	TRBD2	CASSEAALLAGGHYEQYF
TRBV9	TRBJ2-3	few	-	CASSVEALTDTQYF
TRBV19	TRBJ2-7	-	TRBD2	CASSLKGLAGYYEQYF
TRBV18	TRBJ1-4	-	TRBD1	CASYGQANEKLFF
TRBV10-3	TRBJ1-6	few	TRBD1	CAIGTGNSPLHF
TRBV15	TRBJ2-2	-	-	CATSSGENTGELFF
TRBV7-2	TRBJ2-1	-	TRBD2	CASSPPGLAGDNEQFF
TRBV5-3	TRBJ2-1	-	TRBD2	CARLSGVHNEQFF
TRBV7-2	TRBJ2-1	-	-	CASSLGPSYEQFF
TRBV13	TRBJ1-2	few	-	CASTLRGFYGYTF
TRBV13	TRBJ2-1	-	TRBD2	CASSLGGGSYNEQFF
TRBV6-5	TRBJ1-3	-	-	CASSPPLASGNTIYF
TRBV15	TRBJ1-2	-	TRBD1	CATSSGTGAYGYTF
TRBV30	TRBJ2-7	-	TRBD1	CAWTGTDAYEQYF